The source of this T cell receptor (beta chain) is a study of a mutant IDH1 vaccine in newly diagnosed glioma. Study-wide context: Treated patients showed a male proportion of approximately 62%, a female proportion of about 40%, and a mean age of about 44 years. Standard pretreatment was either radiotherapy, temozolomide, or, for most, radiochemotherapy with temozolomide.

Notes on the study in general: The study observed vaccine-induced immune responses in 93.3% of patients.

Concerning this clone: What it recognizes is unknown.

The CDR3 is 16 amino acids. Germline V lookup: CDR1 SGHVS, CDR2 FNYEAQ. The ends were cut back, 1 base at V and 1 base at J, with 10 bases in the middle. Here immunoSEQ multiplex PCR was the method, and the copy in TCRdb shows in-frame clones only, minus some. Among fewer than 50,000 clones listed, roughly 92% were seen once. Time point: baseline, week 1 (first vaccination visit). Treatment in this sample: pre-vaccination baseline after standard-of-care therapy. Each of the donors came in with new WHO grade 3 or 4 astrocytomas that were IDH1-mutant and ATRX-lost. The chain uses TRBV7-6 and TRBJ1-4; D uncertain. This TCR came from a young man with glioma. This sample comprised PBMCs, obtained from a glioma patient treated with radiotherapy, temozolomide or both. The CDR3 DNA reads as TGTGCCAGCAGCTTAGGCCACGGAGGAACTAATGAAAAACTGTTTTTT. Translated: CASSLGHGGTNEKLFF.